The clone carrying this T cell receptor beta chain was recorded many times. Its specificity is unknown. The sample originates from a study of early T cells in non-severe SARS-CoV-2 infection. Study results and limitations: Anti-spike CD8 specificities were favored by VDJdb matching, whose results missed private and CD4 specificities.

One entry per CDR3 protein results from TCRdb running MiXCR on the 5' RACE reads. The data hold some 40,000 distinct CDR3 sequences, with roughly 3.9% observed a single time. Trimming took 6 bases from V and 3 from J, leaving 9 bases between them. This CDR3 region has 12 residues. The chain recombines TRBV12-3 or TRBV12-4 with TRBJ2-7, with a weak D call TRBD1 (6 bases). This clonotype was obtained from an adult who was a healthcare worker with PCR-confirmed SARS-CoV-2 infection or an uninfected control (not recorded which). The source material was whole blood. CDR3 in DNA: TGTGCCAGCAGCACACAGGGCTACGAGCAGTACTTC. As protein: CASSTQGYEQYF.